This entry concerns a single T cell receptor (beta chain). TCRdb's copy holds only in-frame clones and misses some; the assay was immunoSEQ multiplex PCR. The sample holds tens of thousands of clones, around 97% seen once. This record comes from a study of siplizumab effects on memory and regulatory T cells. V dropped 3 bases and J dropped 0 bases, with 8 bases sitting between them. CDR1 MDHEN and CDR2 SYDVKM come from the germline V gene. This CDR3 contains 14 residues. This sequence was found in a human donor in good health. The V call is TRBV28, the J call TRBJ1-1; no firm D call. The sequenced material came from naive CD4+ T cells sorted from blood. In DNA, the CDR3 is TGTGCCAGCAGTTTGCGATCTATGAACACTGAAGCTTTCTTT. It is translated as CASSLRSMNTEAFF. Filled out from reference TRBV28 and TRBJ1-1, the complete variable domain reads DVKVTQSSRYLVKRTGEKVFLECVQDMDHENMFWYRQDPGLGLRLIYFSYDVKMKEKGDIPEGYSVSREKKERFSLILESASTNQTSMYLCASSLRSMNTEAFFGQGTRLTVV.